The 15 T cell receptor beta chains below all came from one sample that was sequenced in a study of naive and memory T cell subsets. Two oligonucleotides, mixed equimolar, formed the beta constant-region primer covering TRBC1 and TRBC2. Ligated cDNA was amplified by four rounds of PCR with nested alpha and beta constant-region primers and SP2. TCRdb independently ran MiXCR on the UMI-ligation and nested PCR reads; one entry per CDR3 protein. Of around 110,000 distinct CDR3 sequences in the sample, 36% were seen once. The source material was central memory CD4+ T cells from blood. The receptors shown here come from a human donor in good health.

The V call is TRBV28, the J call TRBJ2-6; no clear D. This CDR3 spans 16 amino acids. V was pared by 3 bases and J by 1 base, with 10 bases between. From germline, CDR1 is MDHEN and CDR2 SYDVKM. The CDR3 nucleotides are TGTGCCAGCAGTTTTGTCCGGATGTCTGGGGCCAACGTCCTGACTTTC. As protein: CASSFVRMSGANVLTF.

The chain couples TRBV7-8 to TRBJ2-3; tentatively, D is TRBD1 or TRBD2 (5 bases each). In germline, CDR1 is SGHVS, CDR2 FQNEAQ. The CDR3 spans 14 residues. V was trimmed by 3 bases and J by 1 base, leaving 8 bases between them. This CDR3 is CASSFVGGTDTQYF. Here the CDR3 DNA reads TGTGCCAGCAGCTTCGTGGGGGGCACAGATACGCAGTATTTT.

This chain joins TRBV29-1 and TRBJ2-1; TRBD2 agrees at 7 bases. Germline V gene lookup returns CDR1 SQVTM and CDR2 ANQGSEA. The CDR3 loop spans 12 amino acids. The V segment lost 7 bases and the J segment 9 bases; nucleotides outside the gene matches: 9. CDR3: CSGSLERGEQFF. The CDR3 region has the DNA TGCAGCGGCAGCTTGGAGCGGGGTGAGCAGTTCTTC.

This clonotype was seen ten or more times. This chain joins TRBV14 and TRBJ2-1; D might be TRBD2 (5 bases). Trimming shortened V by 0 bases and J by 0 bases, and 12 bases separated the two germline ends. The CDR3 length is 17 residues. Germline values: CDR1 SGHDN, CDR2 FVKESK. CDR3 in amino acids: CASSQDLRASSYNEQFF. The CDR3 nucleotides read TGTGCCAGCAGCCAAGATTTGAGGGCTAGCTCCTACAATGAGCAGTTCTTC. Filled out from reference TRBV14 and TRBJ2-1, the complete variable domain reads EAGVTQFPSHSVIEKGQTVTLRCDPISGHDNLYWYRRVMGKEIKFLLHFVKESKQDESGMPNNRFLAERTGGTYSTLKVQPAELEDSGVYFCASSQDLRASSYNEQFFGPGTRLTVL.

V is TRBV6-2 or TRBV6-3 and J is TRBJ2-7; unclear D gene. Trimming removed 5 bases at V and 2 bases at J, with 19 bases between. The CDR3 sequence is 16 residues long. Germline lookup yields CDR1 MNHEY and CDR2 SVGEGT. CDR3 sequence reads: CASSTPGGSYPYEQYF. CDR3 in DNA: TGTGCCAGCAGTACCCCAGGCGGATCTTACCCCTACGAGCAGTACTTC.

The V gene is TRBV18, the J gene TRBJ2-7, with D unclear. The CDR3 runs 19 residues. CDR1 and CDR2 from the germline V gene are KGHSH and LQKENI. Trimming cost V 3 bases and J 0 bases, with 24 bases left between them. The DNA of the CDR3 is TGTGCCAGCTCACCCCTCGGGTTCCACGGAAATAGCCGCTCCTACGAGCAGTACTTC. Amino acid sequence: CASSPLGFHGNSRSYEQYF.

The J gene is TRBJ1-1, the V gene TRBV7-2; D is uncertain. V was clipped by 1 base and J by 1 base, with 7 bases between them. The germline V gene has CDR1 SGHTA and CDR2 FQGNSA. The CDR3 runs to 14 residues. CDR3 sequence (DNA): TGTGCCAGCAGCTTAGTTCATAGGAACACTGAAGCTTTCTTT. This translates into CASSLVHRNTEAFF.

This clonotype was picked up a small number of times. J is TRBJ2-4 and V is TRBV7-9; D is ambiguous. Trimming cost V 0 bases and J 0 bases, with 3 bases left between them. The CDR3 has 14 amino acids. Germline V CDR1 and CDR2: SEHNR, FQNEAQ (reference sequence). In DNA, the CDR3 is TGTGCCAGCAGCTTAGCCGAAGCCAAAAACATTCAGTACTTC. Translated: CASSLAEAKNIQYF.

In its sample, this clonotype was seen once. This chain joins TRBV6-2 or TRBV6-3 and TRBJ2-3; 8 bases line up with TRBD1. Trimming at V came to 8 bases and at J to 5 bases, leaving 6 bases not matched to a gene. The CDR3 runs to 13 residues. Germline loops: CDR1 MNHEY, CDR2 SVGEGT. CDR3 in DNA: TGTGCCAGCGCAGGGGGCGCGGTAGATACGCAGTATTTT. Its protein is CASAGGAVDTQYF.

This clonotype was counted once. This rearrangement joins TRBV7-2 to TRBJ2-1, with D perhaps matching TRBD2 (6 bases). The CDR3 is 18 amino acids. Per germline, CDR1 SGHTA and CDR2 FQGNSA. The ends were cut back, 5 bases at V and 4 bases at J, with 24 bases in the middle. The CDR3 bases are TGTGCCAGCAGCCGCCCGGGACTCCCAATGGCGGGGTACAATGAGCAGTTCTTC. Translating it yields CASSRPGLPMAGYNEQFF.

J is TRBJ2-5 and V is TRBV7-2, with D perhaps TRBD1 (5 bases). The CDR3 loop spans 16 amino acids. The germline V and J ends were trimmed by 5 bases and 5 bases, with 21 bases remaining between them. Germline lookup yields CDR1 SGHTA and CDR2 FQGNSA. The CDR3 sequence is CASSRSTANLGETQYF. The CDR3 nucleotides are TGTGCCAGCAGCAGATCGACAGCTAATCTAGGGGAGACCCAGTACTTC.

As concerns this clonotype: The junction differs from germline at one of its ends, possibly a read error. The V call is TRBV6-1, the J call TRBJ2-1, with D unclear. The germline V gene has CDR1 MNHNS and CDR2 SASEGT. The CDR3 is 13 residues long. For the CDR3, the DNA is TGTGCCAGCAGAGAAGGGCACTACAATGAGCAGTTCTTC. This codes for CASREGHYNEQFF.

This clonotype has a single count. The chain recombines TRBV30 with TRBJ1-3; maybe TRBD1 (6 bases). Between the trimmed V and J ends, which lost 0 bases and 0 bases, there was a span of 9 bases. The V gene's germline CDR1 is GTSNPN and CDR2 SVGIG (reference sequence). The CDR3 extends over 15 amino acids. The CDR3 nucleotides are TGTGCCTGGAGTGTAATACAGGGCTCTGGAAACACCATATATTTT. As protein: CAWSVIQGSGNTIYF.

The CDR3 DNA sequence: TGCAGTGCTCGACCCGACGGGATCGGGGGGAACATTCAGTACTTC. It is translated as CSARPDGIGGNIQYF. The V and J genes are TRBV20-1 and TRBJ2-4; TRBD2 matches at 7 bases. Losses at the gene ends were 5 bases for V and 7 bases for J; bases not matched to a gene: 14. The CDR3 loop spans 15 amino acids. Germline V CDR1 and CDR2: DFQATT, SNEGSKA (reference sequence).

In this sample, this clonotype turned up many times. The V call is TRBV12-3 or TRBV12-4, the J call TRBJ2-3; 8 bases match TRBD1. Losses at the gene ends were 7 bases for V and 5 bases for J; bases not matched to a gene: 11. This CDR3 spans 15 amino acids. The CDR3 DNA is TGTGCCAGCACTACCTGGACAGGGCGTGGAGATACGCAGTATTTT. Protein product: CASTTWTGRGDTQYF.